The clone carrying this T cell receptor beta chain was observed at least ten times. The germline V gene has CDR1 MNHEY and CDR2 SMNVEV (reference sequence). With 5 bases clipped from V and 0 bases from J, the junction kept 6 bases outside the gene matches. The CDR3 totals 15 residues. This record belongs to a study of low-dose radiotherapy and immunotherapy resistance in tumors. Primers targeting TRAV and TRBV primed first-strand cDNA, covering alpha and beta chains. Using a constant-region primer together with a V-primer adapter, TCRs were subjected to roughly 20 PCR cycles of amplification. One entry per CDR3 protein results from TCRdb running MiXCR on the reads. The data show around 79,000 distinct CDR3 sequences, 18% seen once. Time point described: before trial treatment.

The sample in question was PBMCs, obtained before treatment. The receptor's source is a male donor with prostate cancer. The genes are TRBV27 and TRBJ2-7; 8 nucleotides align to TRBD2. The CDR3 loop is CASSTRLASSYEQYF. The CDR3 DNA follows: TGTGCCAGCAGTACGAGACTAGCGAGCTCCTACGAGCAGTACTTC.